A selection of T cell receptor beta chains follows, all from one sample in a study of human versus mouse CDR3 diversity and MHC coevolution. Clones were read by immunoSEQ multiplex PCR, and TCRdb kept only the in-frame ones, dropping some. The sample has 60,000 to 95,000 clones, 85% to 95% seen once. Input material: naive CD4+ T cells from blood. Receptor source: a person between 25 and 69 years old in good health. Each CDR3 is given with its conserved first and last residue. D genes are given only for firm matches. For some rows the clone size is stated as once, few or many, or as a class when expanded; others skip it.

DNA: TGTGCCAGCAGCAGGTTGACTACTGGGGACAGGCCTAACTATGGCTACACCTTC; CDR3: CASSRLTTGDRPNYGYTF; size: -; J: TRBJ1-2; D: -; V: TRBV21-1
DNA: TGTGCCAGCAGTGAATTGTCTAGCGGGAGTAGTTTTCACGAGCAGTACTTC; CDR3: CASSELSSGSSFHEQYF; size: -; J: TRBJ2-7; D: TRBD2; V: TRBV25-1
DNA: TGCAGCGTTGACGCGGTGGGCCGCGGAGGAGTCTATGGCTACACCTTC; CDR3: CSVDAVGRGGVYGYTF; size: once; J: TRBJ1-2; D: -; V: TRBV29-1
DNA: TGCGCCAGCAGCTTTGGGGGGGGAGATACGCAGTATTTT; CDR3: CASSFGGGDTQYF; size: -; J: TRBJ2-3; D: TRBD2; V: TRBV5-1
DNA: TGTGCCAGCAGTATCCTCCCGACAGGGGGGTACGAGCAGTACTTC; CDR3: CASSILPTGGYEQYF; size: -; J: TRBJ2-7; D: TRBD1; V: TRBV27
DNA: TGTGCCAGCAGTGAACAGGGGTACACTGAAGCTTTCTTT; CDR3: CASSEQGYTEAFF; size: -; J: TRBJ1-1; D: TRBD1; V: TRBV28
DNA: TGTGCCAGTAGTCCGGCGGCGGGTGAAGCTTTCTTT; CDR3: CASSPAAGEAFF; size: -; J: TRBJ1-1; D: -; V: TRBV19
DNA: TGTGCCAGCAGTGATCCCAGGGGGCTTCTCGAGCAGTACTTC; CDR3: CASSDPRGLLEQYF; size: -; J: TRBJ2-7; D: TRBD1; V: TRBV2
DNA: TGTGCCAGCTCGCCACAGGGGGCCCACGGCTACACCTTC; CDR3: CASSPQGAHGYTF; size: -; J: TRBJ1-2; D: TRBD1; V: TRBV18
DNA: TGTGCCAGCAGTCGGGGGGGCCCAGATACGCAGTATTTT; CDR3: CASSRGGPDTQYF; size: -; J: TRBJ2-3; D: TRBD2; V: TRBV9
DNA: TGTGCCAGCAGCTTCCAGACACCATCCTACGAGCAGTACTTC; CDR3: CASSFQTPSYEQYF; size: -; J: TRBJ2-7; D: -; V: TRBV7-2
DNA: TGTGCCAGCAGCTTGAGCCTAGGTGACTATGGCTACACCTTC; CDR3: CASSLSLGDYGYTF; size: -; J: TRBJ1-2; D: -; V: TRBV5-5
DNA: TGTGCCTGGAGTGTACGGGAGGTCGGGCAGCCCCAGCATTTT; CDR3: CAWSVREVGQPQHF; size: -; J: TRBJ1-5; D: -; V: TRBV30
DNA: TGTGCCAGCAGTTTCCGACTAGCGGATAACAATGAGCAGTTCTTC; CDR3: CASSFRLADNNEQFF; size: -; J: TRBJ2-1; D: TRBD2; V: TRBV27
DNA: TGCGCCAGCAGCTTGGAGATAGCCAGCACCGGGGAGCTGTTTTTT; CDR3: CASSLEIASTGELFF; size: -; J: TRBJ2-2; D: -; V: TRBV5-1
DNA: TGTGCCAGCAGTTTATCAGGGGCGACTAATGAAAAACTGTTTTTT; CDR3: CASSLSGATNEKLFF; size: -; J: TRBJ1-4; D: -; V: TRBV2
DNA: TGTGCCAGCAGCTCGACAGGCGGTAGGAGCAATCAGCCCCAGCATTTT; CDR3: CASSSTGGRSNQPQHF; size: -; J: TRBJ1-5; D: -; V: TRBV7-8
DNA: TGTGCCAGTCCACAGGATACCTACGAGCAGTACTTC; CDR3: CASPQDTYEQYF; size: -; J: TRBJ2-7; D: -; V: TRBV6-7
DNA: TGTGCCAGCAGTGAAAGAAGGGGAACGGCTAATGAAAAACTGTTTTTT; CDR3: CASSERRGTANEKLFF; size: -; J: TRBJ1-4; D: -; V: TRBV6-1
DNA: TGTGCCACCAGCAGAGATCGACAGGGGGTGCAGTTCTTC; CDR3: CATSRDRQGVQFF; size: -; J: TRBJ2-1; D: TRBD1; V: TRBV15
DNA: TGTGCCATCAGTGAGGTTGGACTAGCGGCGTCACCCTACAATGAGCAGTTCTTC; CDR3: CAISEVGLAASPYNEQFF; size: -; J: TRBJ2-1; D: TRBD2; V: TRBV10-3
DNA: TGCAGTGCTAGTGGGCAGGGTGAAGCTTTCTTT; CDR3: CSASGQGEAFF; size: -; J: TRBJ1-1; D: -; V: TRBV20-1
DNA: TGTGCCAGCAGGGGAACAGGGGACTGGGCTGAGCAGTTCTTC; CDR3: CASRGTGDWAEQFF; size: -; J: TRBJ2-1; D: -; V: TRBV2
DNA: TGCAGCGTTGCCCGGGACAGTACCTACAATGAGCAGTTCTTC; CDR3: CSVARDSTYNEQFF; size: -; J: TRBJ2-1; D: TRBD1; V: TRBV29-1
DNA: TGTGCCAGCAGCGGGCAGGGTGGTGAAAAACTGTTTTTT; CDR3: CASSGQGGEKLFF; size: -; J: TRBJ1-4; D: -; V: TRBV6-5
DNA: TGTGCCAGCAGCTTGCGGGGACAGCCCCAAGAGACCCAGTACTTC; CDR3: CASSLRGQPQETQYF; size: -; J: TRBJ2-5; D: TRBD1; V: TRBV5-6
DNA: TGTGCCAGCTCTGTGCGGGTGACCTCCTACAATGAGCAGTTCTTC; CDR3: CASSVRVTSYNEQFF; size: -; J: TRBJ2-1; D: -; V: TRBV2
DNA: TGTGCCAGCAGTTTCAGGGGAACTAATGAAAAACTGTTTTTT; CDR3: CASSFRGTNEKLFF; size: -; J: TRBJ1-4; D: -; V: TRBV28
DNA: TGTGCCAGCAGCCAAGCGGGATCGGGAGGGAGAGGGGAGACCCAGTACTTC; CDR3: CASSQAGSGGRGETQYF; size: -; J: TRBJ2-5; D: TRBD2; V: TRBV4-2
DNA: TGCGCCAGCAGCTTCGGCACAGATACGCAGTATTTT; CDR3: CASSFGTDTQYF; size: -; J: TRBJ2-3; D: -; V: TRBV5-1
DNA: TGTGCCAGCAGCTGGGACAGCCAAGAGACCCAGTACTTC; CDR3: CASSWDSQETQYF; size: -; J: TRBJ2-5; D: TRBD1; V: TRBV6-5
DNA: TGTGCCATCAGTGAGGCACAGGACACTGAAGCTTTCTTT; CDR3: CAISEAQDTEAFF; size: few; J: TRBJ1-1; D: -; V: TRBV10-3
DNA: TGTGCCAGCAGCTTGGACTGGAGCCGTTACAATGAGCAGTTCTTC; CDR3: CASSLDWSRYNEQFF; size: -; J: TRBJ2-1; D: -; V: TRBV5-4
DNA: TGTGCCAGCAGTCCTCTGACAGGAAGGAACACTGAAGCTTTCTTT; CDR3: CASSPLTGRNTEAFF; size: -; J: TRBJ1-1; D: -; V: TRBV27
DNA: TGCGCCAGCAACCCAGGGGGACAGGGGTACGCCTATGGCTACACCTTC; CDR3: CASNPGGQGYAYGYTF; size: -; J: TRBJ1-2; D: TRBD1; V: TRBV5-1